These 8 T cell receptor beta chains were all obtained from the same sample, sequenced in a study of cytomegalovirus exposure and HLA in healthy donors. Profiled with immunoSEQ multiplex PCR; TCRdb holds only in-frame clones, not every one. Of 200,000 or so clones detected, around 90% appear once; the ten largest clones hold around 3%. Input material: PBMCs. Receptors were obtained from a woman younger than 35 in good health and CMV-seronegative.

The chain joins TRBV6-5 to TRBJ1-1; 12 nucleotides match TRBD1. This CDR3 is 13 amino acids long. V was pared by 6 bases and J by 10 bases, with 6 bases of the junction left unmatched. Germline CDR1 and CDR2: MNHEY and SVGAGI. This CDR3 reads CASSPGTGGAAFF. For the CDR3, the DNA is TGTGCCAGCAGCCCCGGGACAGGGGGCGCAGCTTTCTTT.

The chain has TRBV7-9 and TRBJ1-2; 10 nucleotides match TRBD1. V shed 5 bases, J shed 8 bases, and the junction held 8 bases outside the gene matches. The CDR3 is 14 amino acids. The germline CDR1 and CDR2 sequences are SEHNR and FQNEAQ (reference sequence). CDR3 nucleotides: TGTGCCAGCAGCGACCCGGGACAGGGGATCGGCTACACCTTC. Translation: CASSDPGQGIGYTF. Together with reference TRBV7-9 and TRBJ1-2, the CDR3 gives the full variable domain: DTGVSQNPRHKITKRGQNVTFRCDPISEHNRLYWYRQTLGQGPEFLTYFQNEAQLEKSRLLSDRFSAERPKGSFSTLEIQRTEQGDSAMYLCASSDPGQGIGYTFGSGTRLTVV.

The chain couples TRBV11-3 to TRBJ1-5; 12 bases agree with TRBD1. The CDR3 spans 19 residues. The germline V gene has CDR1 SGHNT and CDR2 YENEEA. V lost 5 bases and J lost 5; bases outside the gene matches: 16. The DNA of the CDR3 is TGTGCCAGCAGCCCAACGGGGACAGGGGGCGAGGTGGTACATCAGCCCCAGCATTTT. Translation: CASSPTGTGGEVVHQPQHF.

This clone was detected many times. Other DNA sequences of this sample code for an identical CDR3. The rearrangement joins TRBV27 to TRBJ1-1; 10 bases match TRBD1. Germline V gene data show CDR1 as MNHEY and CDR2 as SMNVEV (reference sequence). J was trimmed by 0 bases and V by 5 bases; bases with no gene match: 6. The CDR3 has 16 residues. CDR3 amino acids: CASSLGQGGMNTEAFF. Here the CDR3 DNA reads TGTGCCAGCAGTCTCGGACAGGGGGGAATGAACACTGAAGCTTTCTTT.

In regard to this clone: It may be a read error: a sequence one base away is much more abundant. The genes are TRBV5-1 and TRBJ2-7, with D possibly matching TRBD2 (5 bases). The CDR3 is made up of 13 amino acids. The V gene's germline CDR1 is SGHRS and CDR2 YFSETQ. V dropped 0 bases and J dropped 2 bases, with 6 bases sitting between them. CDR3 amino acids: CASSLGGTYEQYF. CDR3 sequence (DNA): TGCGCCAGCAGCTTGGGAGGGACCTACGAGCAGTACTTC. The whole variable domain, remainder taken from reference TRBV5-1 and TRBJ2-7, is KAGVTQTPRYLIKTRGQQVTLSCSPISGHRSVSWYQQTPGQGLQFLFEYFSETQRNKGNFPGRFSGRQFSNSRSEMNVSTLELGDSALYLCASSLGGTYEQYFGPGTRLTVT.

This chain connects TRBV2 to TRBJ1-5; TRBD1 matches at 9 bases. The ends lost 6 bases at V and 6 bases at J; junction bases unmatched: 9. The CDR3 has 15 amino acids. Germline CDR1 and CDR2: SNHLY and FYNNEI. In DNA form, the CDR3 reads TGTGCCAGCAGCGAACAGGGGGCGCAGGGTCAGCCCCAGCATTTT. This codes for CASSEQGAQGQPQHF.

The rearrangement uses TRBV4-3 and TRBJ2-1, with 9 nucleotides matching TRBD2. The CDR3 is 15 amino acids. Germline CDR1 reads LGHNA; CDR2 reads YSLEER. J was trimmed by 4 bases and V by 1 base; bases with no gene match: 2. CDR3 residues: CASSQGSGRYNEQFF. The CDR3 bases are TGCGCCAGCAGCCAAGGAAGCGGGAGGTACAATGAGCAGTTCTTC.

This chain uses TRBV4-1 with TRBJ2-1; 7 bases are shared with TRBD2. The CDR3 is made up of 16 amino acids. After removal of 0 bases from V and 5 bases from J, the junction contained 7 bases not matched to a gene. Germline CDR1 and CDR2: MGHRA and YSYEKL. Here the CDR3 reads CASSQDGRGTNNEQFF. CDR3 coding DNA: TGCGCCAGCAGCCAAGATGGGCGGGGGACCAACAATGAGCAGTTCTTC.